The 15 T cell receptor beta chains below were found in one sample sequenced in a study of shared clonotypes between healthy human individuals. Profiled with immunoSEQ multiplex PCR; TCRdb holds only in-frame clones, not every one. The sample holds about 660,000 clones, around two thirds seen once. Specimen: memory CD4+ T cells sorted from blood. Subset here: CD45RA-negative fraction. All receptors derive from a young woman in good health.

The chain carries TRBV7-9 and TRBJ2-1, with a possible D match to TRBD1 (5 bases). Trimming cost V 3 bases and J 4 bases, with 10 bases left between them. Germline CDR1 SEHNR, CDR2 FQNEAQ (reference sequence). CDR3 size: 14 residues. The CDR3 bases are TGTGCCAGCAGCTTTGACAGCTATTACAATGAGCAGTTCTTC. Protein sequence: CASSFDSYYNEQFF.

This clone was recorded only once. The V gene is TRBV2, the J gene TRBJ2-3; 10 bases align to TRBD1. Looked up from germline, CDR1 is SNHLY and CDR2 is FYNNEI. V lost 6 bases, J lost 4 bases, and 7 bases stayed unmatched. There are 15 residues in the CDR3. CDR3 residues: CASRSGQGIPDTQYF. The CDR3 DNA is TGTGCCAGCAGATCGGGACAGGGGATTCCAGATACGCAGTATTTT. The full variable domain, rest sourced from reference TRBV2 and TRBJ2-3, is EPEVTQTPSHQVTQMGQEVILRCVPISNHLYFYWYRQILGQKVEFLVSFYNNEISEKSEIFDDQFSVERPDGSNFTLKIRSTKLEDSAMYFCASRSGQGIPDTQYFGPGTRLTVL.

This clone has a single count. This chain connects TRBV27 to TRBJ1-2; D not certain. The V gene lost 3 bases and the J gene lost 2 bases, with 13 bases spanning the gap. CDR1 and CDR2 (germline): MNHEY, SMNVEV (reference sequence). This CDR3 region has 15 residues. As DNA, the CDR3 is TGTGCCAGCAGTTTCCTCGGGAGGGTGAACTATGGCTACACCTTC. Its protein product is CASSFLGRVNYGYTF.

V and J are TRBV5-5 and TRBJ1-1; no clear D gene. Germline V gene sequence: CDR1 SGHKS, CDR2 YYEKEE (reference sequence). The V end was cut by 0 bases, the J end by 0 bases, with 9 bases between. This CDR3 spans 15 amino acids. CDR3 DNA sequence: TGTGCCAGCAGCTTGGAAGGACGGTTGAACACTGAAGCTTTCTTT. It yields the protein CASSLEGRLNTEAFF.

Concerning this clone: A read error is likely here: a far larger clone is one base away. The rearrangement joins TRBV7-6 to TRBJ2-2; TRBD1 matches 9 bases. The CDR3 sequence is 15 residues long. The J segment lost 4 bases and the V segment lost 5 bases, leaving 5 bases of the junction unmatched. Germline CDR1 and CDR2: SGHVS and FNYEAQ. DNA for the CDR3: TGTGCCAGCAGCCTGGGACAGGGAGTCACCGGGGAGCTGTTTTTT. Its protein is CASSLGQGVTGELFF.

The chain is built from TRBV29-1 and TRBJ1-1; D remains ambiguous. This CDR3 region has 12 residues. Germline CDR1 is SQVTM and CDR2 is ANQGSEA. V lost 3 bases, J lost 11 bases, and 16 bases lay in between. The CDR3 bases are TGCAGCGTTGATGGTCGTCCTCTGGAGGCTTTCTTT. Residues: CSVDGRPLEAFF. Full variable domain (remainder filled in from reference TRBV29-1 and TRBJ1-1): SAVISQKPSRDICQRGTSLTIQCQVDSQVTMMFWYRQQPGQSLTLIATANQGSEATYESGFVIDKFPISRPNLTFSTLTVSNMSPEDSSIYLCSVDGRPLEAFFGQGTRLTVV.

The CDR3: CASGGEGRNIQYF. The CDR3 DNA reads as TGTGCCAGCGGAGGGGAGGGTAGGAACATTCAGTACTTC. The V call is TRBV9, the J call TRBJ2-4; 7 positions agree with TRBD2. This CDR3 has 13 amino acids. V lost 7 bases and J lost 7; bases outside the gene matches: 8. The germline V gene has CDR1 SGDLS and CDR2 YYNGEE.

This clone has more than one count but fewer than ten. CDR3 sequence (DNA): TGTGCCAGCAATACCGGGGAGACAAACGAGCAGTACTTC. Protein sequence: CASNTGETNEQYF. J is TRBJ2-7 and V is TRBV6-5, with D tentatively TRBD2 (5 bases). The length of the CDR3 is 13 residues. Germline V gene lookup returns CDR1 MNHEY and CDR2 SVGAGI. V was trimmed by 7 bases and J by 5 bases, leaving 15 bases between them.

The V and J genes are TRBV5-5 and TRBJ2-4; 9 bases map to TRBD1. CDR3 size: 14 residues. Germline V gene sequence: CDR1 SGHKS, CDR2 YYEKEE (reference sequence). V lost 3 bases to trimming and J lost 4 bases; unmatched junction nucleotides: 2. CDR3 sequence (DNA): TGTGCCAGCAGCTCGACAGGGGGTAAAAACATTCAGTACTTC. It yields the protein CASSSTGGKNIQYF.

This chain uses TRBV27 with TRBJ2-3, with D perhaps TRBD1 (6 bases). V was trimmed by 8 bases and J by 1 base, leaving 10 bases between them. This CDR3 is built from 13 residues. Germline CDR1 reads MNHEY; CDR2 reads SMNVEV (reference sequence). This CDR3 is CASLRGGTDTQYF. In DNA, the CDR3 is TGTGCCAGCCTCAGGGGAGGCACAGATACGCAGTATTTT.

This sequence joins TRBV27 and TRBJ2-5, with D tentatively TRBD1 (6 bases). The V end was cut by 3 bases, the J end by 5 bases, with 19 bases between. This CDR3 spans 16 amino acids. Germline V gives CDR1 MNHEY, CDR2 SMNVEV (reference sequence). DNA of the CDR3: TGTGCCAGCAGTTTCACAGGGCCCCGCTTCGTTGAGACCCAGTACTTC. It is translated as CASSFTGPRFVETQYF.

This clone was observed a single time. The V and J genes are TRBV29-1 and TRBJ2-1; 11 bases line up with TRBD2. Germline V gives CDR1 SQVTM, CDR2 ANQGSEA. The trim removed 4 bases at V and 0 bases at J, leaving 2 bases unmatched. This CDR3 contains 15 residues. CDR3 nucleotides: TGCAGCGTTGGACTAGCGGGGAACTCCTACAATGAGCAGTTCTTC. It yields the protein CSVGLAGNSYNEQFF.

The chain recombines TRBV21-1 with TRBJ2-5; no check of the table's D call, TRBD2, against the DNA was made. TRBV21-1 is an annotated pseudogene. The CDR3 runs to 15 residues. This chain's CDR3 is CASSKPGLTKETQYF. The CDR3 DNA reads as TGTGCCAGCAGCAAACCGGGACTCACGAAAGAGACCCAGTACTTC.

Only a few counts were recorded for this clone. The chain links TRBV4-2 to TRBJ2-7; unclear D gene. The germline V gene encodes CDR1 LGHNA and CDR2 YNFKEQ. Trimming pared 1 base from V and 2 bases from J, leaving 12 bases between. The CDR3 sequence is 15 residues long. CDR3 sequence reads: CASSQAATAAYEQYF. As DNA, the CDR3 is TGTGCCAGCAGCCAAGCTGCGACGGCCGCCTACGAGCAGTACTTC.

The rearrangement uses TRBV30 and TRBJ1-2, with a possible D match to TRBD1 (5 bases). CDR3 length: 14 amino acids. V was clipped by 4 bases and J by 7 bases, with 19 bases between them. Germline V gene sequence: CDR1 GTSNPN, CDR2 SVGIG (reference sequence). The DNA for the CDR3 is TGTGCCTGGAAGACCCCCAGGGTGAACGGTGGCTACACCTTC. It specifies CAWKTPRVNGGYTF.